This T cell receptor beta chain was retrieved from a study of blood T cell repertoires in COVID-19. Study at large: COVID-19 samples collected from the United States, Italy and Spain covered acute and convalescent phases. PBMCs, B-cell-depleted T cells, or T cells provided the cDNA or gDNA that made up the material.

Seattle researchers signed up patients amid active infection and tracked them longitudinally. Under the authors' procedure: Reference gene primer amplification gave estimated nucleated cell counts. TCRdb's table, derived via immunoSEQ multiplex PCR, lists solely in-frame clones and lacks some. V, J and clone size are taken as reported in that table, and D and trimming were inferred from the DNA itself. The sample lists more than 95,000 clones, roughly nine tenths seen once, with about 1.9% in the top ten. From germline, CDR1 is SGHTA and CDR2 FQGNSA. V lost 8 bases, J lost 10 bases, and 11 bases stayed unmatched. The CDR3 length is 13 residues.

The chain combines TRBV7-2 with TRBJ2-1; 7 nucleotides agree with TRBD1. The clonotype was recovered from a man aged 45 to 65 with COVID-19, enrolled during active disease. The sequenced material came from peripheral blood. CDR3 region: CASVLQGQGEQFF. For the CDR3, the DNA is TGTGCCAGCGTCTTACAGGGGCAAGGAGAGCAGTTCTTC.